These 9 T cell receptor beta chains were sequenced from one sample in a study of T and B cells in COVID-19 patients. Multiplex PCR with BIOMED2 TRB-A/B primer pools amplified TRB rearrangements. One entry per CDR3 protein results from TCRdb running MiXCR on the multiplex PCR reads. This table holds approximately 11,000 distinct CDR3 sequences, 30% found once. From blood, about 240-550 ng of genomic DNA served as TRB template. Sequences were obtained from blood. These TCRs come from a human donor who had recovered from COVID-19.

This clonotype was seen ten or more times. No DNA is shown, since the ends of the CDR3 on it are uncertain; the CDR3 is the one TCRdb lists. The chain recombines TRBV7-5 with TRBJ2-1; the tabulated D call, TRBD2, remains unverified against the DNA. TRBV7-5 is tagged as a pseudogene. The CDR3 is made up of 20 amino acids, end residues included. The chain's CDR3 is CISVPEAMGLAGGPRNEQFF.

This chain connects TRBV15 to TRBJ1-2; TRBD1 might be the D (6 bases). Looked up from germline, CDR1 is LNHNV and CDR2 is YYDKDF (reference sequence). Between the trimmed V and J ends, which lost 0 bases and 10 bases, there was a span of 15 bases. The CDR3 has 14 residues. The CDR3 here is CATSREGAGITYTF. Here the CDR3 DNA reads TGTGCCACCAGCAGAGAGGGGGCAGGAATAACCTACACCTTC.

The chain couples TRBV20-1 to TRBJ2-7; 8 bases agree with TRBD1. J gave up 5 bases and V 5 bases, and 11 bases lay outside the gene matches. Germline V gives CDR1 DFQATT, CDR2 SNEGSKA (reference sequence). CDR3 size: 14 residues. The CDR3 DNA sequence: TGCAGTGCTCCCCGGACAGGGAGGTCCGACGAGCAGTACTTC. It encodes CSAPRTGRSDEQYF.

This clonotype was recorded many times. One junction end does not reproduce the germline sequence, and a read error may be involved. The rearrangement uses TRBV5-4 and TRBJ2-2, with 7 nucleotides matching TRBD1. The CDR3 loop spans 15 amino acids. The germline V gene encodes CDR1 SGHNT and CDR2 YYREEE (reference sequence). DNA for the CDR3: TGTGCCAGCACCTTGACAGGGTCGAACACCGGGGAGCTGTTTTTT. It translates to CASTLTGSNTGELFF.

Only a few counts were recorded for this clonotype. This rearrangement joins TRBV18 to TRBJ1-2, with D possibly being TRBD1 (6 bases). The V end lost 6 bases, the J end lost 5 bases, and 19 bases lay between the germline ends. The CDR3 runs to 15 residues. Germline V gene data show CDR1 as KGHSH and CDR2 as LQKENI. CDR3 in DNA: TGTGCCAGCTCCACGGCCAGGGGCGATATTTATGGCTACACCTTC. This gives the protein CASSTARGDIYGYTF.

In this sample, this clonotype turned up a few times. The V call is TRBV15, the J call TRBJ1-4; no definite D call. The V end was cut by 0 bases, the J end by 4 bases, with 12 bases between. The CDR3 consists of 16 residues. CDR1 is LNHNV, CDR2 YYDKDF, per germline (reference sequence). As DNA, the CDR3 is TGTGCCACCAGCAGAGATCAGGCCCGGGGTAATGAAAAACTGTTTTTT. As protein: CATSRDQARGNEKLFF.

The gene calls are TRBV27 and TRBJ2-2; D gene uncertain. CDR3 length: 12 residues. Per germline, CDR1 MNHEY and CDR2 SMNVEV (reference sequence). V shed 6 bases and J shed 2 bases, with 4 bases lying between them. The CDR3 DNA follows: TGTGCCAGCAGACCTAACACCGGGGAGCTGTTTTTT. Translated: CASRPNTGELFF.

This clonotype counts as medium-sized. The chain links TRBV27 to TRBJ2-2, with 9 bases aligning to TRBD1. V lost 5 bases to trimming and J lost 1 base; unmatched junction nucleotides: 5. From germline, CDR1 is MNHEY and CDR2 SMNVEV (reference sequence). This CDR3 contains 16 residues. DNA of the CDR3: TGTGCCAGCAGTCGTAGGGACAGGGTGAACACCGGGGAGCTGTTTTTT. Protein product: CASSRRDRVNTGELFF.

The rearrangement joins TRBV6-2 or TRBV6-3 to TRBJ2-6, with 7 positions matching TRBD1. Trimming removed 7 bases from V and 0 bases from J; junction bases left unmatched: 9. CDR3 length: 17 amino acids. From germline, CDR1 is MNHEY and CDR2 SVGEGT. The DNA of the CDR3 is TGTGCCAGCACTCCGGGACAGACAGCCTCTGGGGCCAACGTCCTGACTTTC. Encoded protein: CASTPGQTASGANVLTF.